Listed below are T cell receptor beta chains from one sample, sequenced in a study of blood T cell repertoires in COVID-19. Produced via immunoSEQ multiplex PCR; TCRdb's table is partial and in-frame only. The sample holds about 320,000 clones, approximately 85% seen once. The material sequenced was peripheral blood. The receptor set was obtained from a human donor in a cohort sampled during active COVID-19. Each CDR3 is given with its conserved first and last residue. A D gene is named only where the DNA matches it firmly.

TRBV15	.	14	TRBJ1-4	TGTGCCACCAGCAGACCCTCCGGAGGGTCTCGACTGTTTTTT	CATSRPSGGSRLFF
TRBV7-2	.	14	TRBJ1-5	TGTGCCAGCAGCCCCGGACACGACAATCAGCCCCAGCATTTT	CASSPGHDNQPQHF
TRBV12-3/TRBV12-4	TRBD1	13	TRBJ2-1	TGTGCCAGCAGTTTCGACAGGGTTGGTGAGCAGTTCTTC	CASSFDRVGEQFF
TRBV19	.	16	TRBJ1-5	TGTGCCAGTAGTATCGGGAGTTACCGGACCGATCAGCCCCAGCATTTT	CASSIGSYRTDQPQHF
TRBV11-2	.	15	TRBJ1-1	TGTGCCAGCAGCTTAGGGCAGAACATGAACACTGAAGCTTTCTTT	CASSLGQNMNTEAFF
TRBV5-6	.	15	TRBJ2-1	TGTGCCAGCAGCTTGGACCTCGGCTCCTACAATGAGCAGTTCTTC	CASSLDLGSYNEQFF
TRBV24-1	.	15	TRBJ1-5	TGTGCCACCAGTGGAGGGGGGGGGCGCAATCAGCCCCAGCATTTT	CATSGGGGRNQPQHF
TRBV28	.	14	TRBJ1-1	TGTGCCAGCAGTTTTGTGACAGGGAACACTGAAGCTTTCTTT	CASSFVTGNTEAFF
TRBV7-9	TRBD1	15	TRBJ2-2	TGTGCCAGCAGAACGACAGGGTTTAGTACCGGGGAGCTGTTTTTT	CASRTTGFSTGELFF
TRBV6-2/TRBV6-3	.	17	TRBJ2-2	TGTGCCAGCAGTTTTCACGGAGGGCCCTTCTTAACCGGGGAGCTGTTTTTT	CASSFHGGPFLTGELFF
TRBV10-2	.	15	TRBJ1-2	TGCGCCAGCAGTGAGGGATTGTTGGGGCACTATGGCTACACCTTC	CASSEGLLGHYGYTF
TRBV7-9	.	17	TRBJ1-6	TGTGCCAGCAGCTTCTCGGCCAGGGGCTCCTATAATTCACCCCTCCACTTT	CASSFSARGSYNSPLHF
TRBV6-6	.	12	TRBJ1-5	TGTGCCAGCACAGGCCTAAATCAGCCCCAGCATTTT	CASTGLNQPQHF
TRBV7-3	TRBD1	15	TRBJ2-7	TGTGCCAGCAGCGCCGGGACAGGGGCATCTTACGAGCAGTACTTC	CASSAGTGASYEQYF